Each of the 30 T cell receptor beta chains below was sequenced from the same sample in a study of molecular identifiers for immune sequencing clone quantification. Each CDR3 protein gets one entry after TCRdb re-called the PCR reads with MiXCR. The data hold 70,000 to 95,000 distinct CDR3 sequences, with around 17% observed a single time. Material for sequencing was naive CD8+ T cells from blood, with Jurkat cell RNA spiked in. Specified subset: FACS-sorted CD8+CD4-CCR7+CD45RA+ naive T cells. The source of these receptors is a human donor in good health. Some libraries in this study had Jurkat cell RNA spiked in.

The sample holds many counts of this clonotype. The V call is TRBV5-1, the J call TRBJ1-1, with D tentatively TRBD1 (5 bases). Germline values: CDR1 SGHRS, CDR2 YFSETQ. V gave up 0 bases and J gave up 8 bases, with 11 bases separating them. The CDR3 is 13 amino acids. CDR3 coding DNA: TGCGCCAGCAGCTTGGGGGGGGGTGGAGAAGCTTTCTTT. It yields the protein CASSLGGGGEAFF.

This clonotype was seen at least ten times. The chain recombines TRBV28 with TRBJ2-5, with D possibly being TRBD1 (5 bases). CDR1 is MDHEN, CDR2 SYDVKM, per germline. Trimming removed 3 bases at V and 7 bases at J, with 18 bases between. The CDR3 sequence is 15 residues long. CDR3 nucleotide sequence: TGTGCCAGCAGTTTGGGGTCCAGGGAAGTCGGGACCCAGTACTTC. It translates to CASSLGSREVGTQYF. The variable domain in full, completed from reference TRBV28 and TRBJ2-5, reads DVKVTQSSRYLVKRTGEKVFLECVQDMDHENMFWYRQDPGLGLRLIYFSYDVKMKEKGDIPEGYSVSREKKERFSLILESASTNQTSMYLCASSLGSREVGTQYFGPGTRLLVL.

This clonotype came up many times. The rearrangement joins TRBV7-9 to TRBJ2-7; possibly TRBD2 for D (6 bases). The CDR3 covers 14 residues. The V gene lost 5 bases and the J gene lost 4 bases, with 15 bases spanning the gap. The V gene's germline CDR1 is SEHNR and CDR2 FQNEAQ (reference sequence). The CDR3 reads CASSRTAGIYEQYF. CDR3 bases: TGTGCCAGCAGCCGGACGGCGGGAATATACGAGCAGTACTTC.

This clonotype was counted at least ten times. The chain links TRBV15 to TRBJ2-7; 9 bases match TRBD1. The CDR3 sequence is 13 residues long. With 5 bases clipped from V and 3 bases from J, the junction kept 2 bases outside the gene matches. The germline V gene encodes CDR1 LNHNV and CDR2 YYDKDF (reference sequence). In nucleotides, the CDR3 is TGTGCCACCAGCCAGGACAGGGGCTACGAGCAGTACTTC. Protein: CATSQDRGYEQYF.

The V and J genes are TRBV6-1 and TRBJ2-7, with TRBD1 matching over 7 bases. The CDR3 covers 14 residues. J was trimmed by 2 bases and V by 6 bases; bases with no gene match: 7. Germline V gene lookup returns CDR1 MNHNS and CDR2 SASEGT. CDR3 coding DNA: TGTGCCAGCAGGGAGACAGGGCTAACCTACGAGCAGTACTTC. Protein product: CASRETGLTYEQYF.

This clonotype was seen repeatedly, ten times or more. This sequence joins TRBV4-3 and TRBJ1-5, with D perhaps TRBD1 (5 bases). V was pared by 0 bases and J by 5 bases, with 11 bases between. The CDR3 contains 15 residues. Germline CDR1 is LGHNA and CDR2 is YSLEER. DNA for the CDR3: TGCGCCAGCAGCCAAGATTGGGGCCAGTATCAGCCCCAGCATTTT. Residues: CASSQDWGQYQPQHF.

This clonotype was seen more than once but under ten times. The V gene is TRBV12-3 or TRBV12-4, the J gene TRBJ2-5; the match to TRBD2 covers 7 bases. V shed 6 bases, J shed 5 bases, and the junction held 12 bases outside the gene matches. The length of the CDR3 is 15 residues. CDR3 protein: CASSPRAGDRETQYF. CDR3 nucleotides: TGTGCCAGCAGCCCCAGGGCGGGAGATCGGGAGACCCAGTACTTC.

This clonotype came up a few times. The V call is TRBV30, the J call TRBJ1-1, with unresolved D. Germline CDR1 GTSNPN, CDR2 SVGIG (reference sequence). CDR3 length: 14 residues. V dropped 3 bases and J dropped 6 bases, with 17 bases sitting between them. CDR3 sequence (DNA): TGTGCCTGGAGGCGAACACCGGGATTCCCTGAAGCTTTCTTT. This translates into CAWRRTPGFPEAFF.

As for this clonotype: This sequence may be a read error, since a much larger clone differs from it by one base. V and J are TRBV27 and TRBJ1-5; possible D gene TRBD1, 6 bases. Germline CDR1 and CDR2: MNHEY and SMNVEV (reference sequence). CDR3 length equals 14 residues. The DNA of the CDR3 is TGTACCAGCAGTGAGCACAGGGTTAATCAGCCCCAGCATTTT. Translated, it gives CTSSEHRVNQPQHF.

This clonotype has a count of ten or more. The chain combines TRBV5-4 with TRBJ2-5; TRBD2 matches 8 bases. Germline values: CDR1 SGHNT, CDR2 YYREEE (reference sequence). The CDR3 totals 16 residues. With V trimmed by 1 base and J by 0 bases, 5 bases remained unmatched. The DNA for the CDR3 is TGTGCCAGCAGCTTGATTAGTAGCGGGAACCAAGAGACCCAGTACTTC. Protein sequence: CASSLISSGNQETQYF.

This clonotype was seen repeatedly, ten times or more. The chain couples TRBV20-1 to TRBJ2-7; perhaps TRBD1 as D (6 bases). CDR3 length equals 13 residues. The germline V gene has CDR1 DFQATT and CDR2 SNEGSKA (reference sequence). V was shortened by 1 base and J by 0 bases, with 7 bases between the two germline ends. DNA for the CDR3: TGCAGTGCTAGAGGGGACACCTCCTACGAGCAGTACTTC. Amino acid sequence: CSARGDTSYEQYF.

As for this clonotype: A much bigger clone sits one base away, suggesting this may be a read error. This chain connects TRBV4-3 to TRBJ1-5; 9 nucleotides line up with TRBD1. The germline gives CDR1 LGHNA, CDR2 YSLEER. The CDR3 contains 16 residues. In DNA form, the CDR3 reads TGCGCCAGCAGCCAAGACGGACAGGGGAGGAATCAGTCCCAGCATTTT. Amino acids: CASSQDGQGRNQSQHF.

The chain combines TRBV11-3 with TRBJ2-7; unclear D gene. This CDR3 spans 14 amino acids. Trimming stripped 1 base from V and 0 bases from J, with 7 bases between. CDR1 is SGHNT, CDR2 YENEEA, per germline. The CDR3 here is CASSLGPDSYEQYF. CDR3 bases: TGTGCCAGCAGCTTAGGACCCGACTCCTACGAGCAGTACTTC.

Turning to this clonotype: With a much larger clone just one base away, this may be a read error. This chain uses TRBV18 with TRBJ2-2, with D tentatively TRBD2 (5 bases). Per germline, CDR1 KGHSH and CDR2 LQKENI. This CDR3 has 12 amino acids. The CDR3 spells CASSPGNGELLF. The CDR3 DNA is TGTGCCAGCTCACCAGGGAACGGGGAGCTGCTTTTT. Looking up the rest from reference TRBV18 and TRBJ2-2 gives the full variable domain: NAGVMQNPRHLVRRRGQEARLRCSPMKGHSHVYWYRQLPEEGLKFMVYLQKENIIDESGMPKERFSAEFPKEGPSILRIQQVVRGDSAAYFCASSPGNGELLFGEGSRLTVL.

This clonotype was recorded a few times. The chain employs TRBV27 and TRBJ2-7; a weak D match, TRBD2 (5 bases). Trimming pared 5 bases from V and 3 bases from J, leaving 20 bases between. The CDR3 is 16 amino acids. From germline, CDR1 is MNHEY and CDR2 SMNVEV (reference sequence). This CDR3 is CASSPLTSGVNYEQYF. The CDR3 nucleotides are TGTGCCAGCAGTCCCCTCACGAGCGGCGTGAACTACGAGCAGTACTTC.

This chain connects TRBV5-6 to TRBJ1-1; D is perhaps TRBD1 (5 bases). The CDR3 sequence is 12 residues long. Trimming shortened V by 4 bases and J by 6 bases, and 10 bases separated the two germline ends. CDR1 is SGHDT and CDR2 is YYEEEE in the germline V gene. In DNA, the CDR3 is TGTGCCAGCAGCCAGGGTATTTCTGAAGCTTTCTTT. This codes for CASSQGISEAFF. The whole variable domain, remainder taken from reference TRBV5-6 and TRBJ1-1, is DAGVTQSPTHLIKTRGQQVTLRCSPKSGHDTVSWYQQALGQGPQFIFQYYEEEERQRGNFPDRFSGHQFPNYSSELNVNALLLGDSALYLCASSQGISEAFFGQGTRLTVV.

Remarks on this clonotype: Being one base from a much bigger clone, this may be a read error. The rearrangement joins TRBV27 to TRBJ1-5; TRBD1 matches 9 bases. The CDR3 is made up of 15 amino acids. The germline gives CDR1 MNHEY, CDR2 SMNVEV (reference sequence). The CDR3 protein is CVSSAGQGMGQPQHF. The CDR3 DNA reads TGTGTCAGCAGTGCGGGACAGGGTATGGGTCAGCCCCAGCATTTT.

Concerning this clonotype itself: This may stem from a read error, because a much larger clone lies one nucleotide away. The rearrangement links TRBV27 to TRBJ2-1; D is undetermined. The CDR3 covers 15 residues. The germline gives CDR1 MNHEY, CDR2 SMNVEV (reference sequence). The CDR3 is CASSGKADSYNEPFF. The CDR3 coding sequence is TGTGCCAGCAGTGGTAAGGCCGACTCCTACAATGAGCCGTTCTTC.

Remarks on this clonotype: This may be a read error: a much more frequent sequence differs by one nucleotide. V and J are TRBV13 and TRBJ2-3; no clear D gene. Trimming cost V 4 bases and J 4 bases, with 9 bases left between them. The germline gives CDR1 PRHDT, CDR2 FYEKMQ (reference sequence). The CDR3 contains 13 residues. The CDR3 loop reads CASSSLGADTQYF. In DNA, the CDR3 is TGTGCCAGCAGCTCACTTGGCGCAGATACGCAGTATTTT.

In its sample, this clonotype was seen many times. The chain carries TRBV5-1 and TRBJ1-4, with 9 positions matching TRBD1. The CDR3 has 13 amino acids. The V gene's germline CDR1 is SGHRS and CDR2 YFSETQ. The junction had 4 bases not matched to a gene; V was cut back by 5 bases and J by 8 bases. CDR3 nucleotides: TGCGCCAGCAGGGGACAGGGAGAGGAAAAACTGTTTTTT. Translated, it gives CASRGQGEEKLFF.

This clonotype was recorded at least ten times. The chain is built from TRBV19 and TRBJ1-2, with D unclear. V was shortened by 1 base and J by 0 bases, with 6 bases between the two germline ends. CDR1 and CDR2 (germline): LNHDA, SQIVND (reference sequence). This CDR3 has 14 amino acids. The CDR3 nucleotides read TGTGCCAGTAGTATAGGAGGAACTAACTATGGCTACACCTTC. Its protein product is CASSIGGTNYGYTF.

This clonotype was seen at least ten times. CDR3 bases: TGTGCCAGCAGTTTAATGGCAGGGTTGGACACCATATATTTT. It encodes CASSLMAGLDTIYF. The gene calls are TRBV27 and TRBJ1-3; D might be TRBD1 (5 bases). The length of the CDR3 is 14 residues. V lost 2 bases to trimming and J lost 8 bases, with 13 bases between them. Germline CDR1 reads MNHEY; CDR2 reads SMNVEV (reference sequence).

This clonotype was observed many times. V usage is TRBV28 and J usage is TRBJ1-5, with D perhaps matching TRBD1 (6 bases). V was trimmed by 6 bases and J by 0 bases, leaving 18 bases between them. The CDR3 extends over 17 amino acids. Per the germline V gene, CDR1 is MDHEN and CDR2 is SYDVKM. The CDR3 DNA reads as TGTGCCAGCAGCATGTACGGCAGGGGACATAGCAATCAGCCCCAGCATTTT. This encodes CASSMYGRGHSNQPQHF.

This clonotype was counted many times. The DNA for the CDR3 is TGTGCCAGCAGCTTCGGGACTAGCATCTCCGGGGAGCTGTTTTTT. Protein sequence: CASSFGTSISGELFF. The V call is TRBV7-9, the J call TRBJ2-2, with 9 nucleotides matching TRBD2. Germline loops: CDR1 SEHNR, CDR2 FQNEAQ (reference sequence). The CDR3 spans 15 residues. The junction had 5 bases not matched to a gene; V was cut back by 3 bases and J by 6 bases.

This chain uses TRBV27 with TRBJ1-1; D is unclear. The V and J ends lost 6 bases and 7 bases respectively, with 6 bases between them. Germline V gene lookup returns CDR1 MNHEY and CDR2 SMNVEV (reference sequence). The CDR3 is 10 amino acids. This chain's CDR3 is CASRFVEAFF. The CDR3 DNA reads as TGTGCCAGCAGATTTGTTGAAGCTTTCTTT.

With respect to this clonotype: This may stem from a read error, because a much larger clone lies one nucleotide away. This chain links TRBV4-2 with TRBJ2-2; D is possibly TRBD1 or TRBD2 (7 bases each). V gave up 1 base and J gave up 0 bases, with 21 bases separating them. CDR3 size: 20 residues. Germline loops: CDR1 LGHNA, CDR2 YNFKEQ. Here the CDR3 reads CASSQALGRGLAANTGELFF. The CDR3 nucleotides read TGTGCCAGCAGCCAAGCCCTAGGAAGGGGGCTAGCGGCGAACACCGGGGAGCTGTTTTTT.

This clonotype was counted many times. For the CDR3, the DNA is TGTGCCAGCAGTTTAGCGATTGGGGGTCAGCCCCAGCATTTT. Its protein is CASSLAIGGQPQHF. This chain links TRBV12-3 or TRBV12-4 with TRBJ1-5, with a possible D match to TRBD1 (5 bases). Trimming pared 0 bases from V and 6 bases from J, leaving 9 bases between. The CDR3 has 14 residues.

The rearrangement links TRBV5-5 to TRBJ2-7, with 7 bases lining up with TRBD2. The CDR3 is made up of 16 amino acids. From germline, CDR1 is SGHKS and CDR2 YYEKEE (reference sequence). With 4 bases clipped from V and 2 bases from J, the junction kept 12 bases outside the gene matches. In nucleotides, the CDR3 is TGTGCCAGCAGCCAAGAGTGGCGCCTAGCGGCCTACGAGCAGTACTTC. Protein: CASSQEWRLAAYEQYF.

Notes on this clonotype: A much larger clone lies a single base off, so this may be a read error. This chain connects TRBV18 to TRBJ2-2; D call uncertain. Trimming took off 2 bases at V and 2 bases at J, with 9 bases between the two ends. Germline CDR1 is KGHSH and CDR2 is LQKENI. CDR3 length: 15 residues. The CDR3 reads CASSPSRPNTGELFF. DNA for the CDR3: TGTGCCAGCTCACCATCCCGGCCTAACACCGGGGAGCTGTTTTTT.

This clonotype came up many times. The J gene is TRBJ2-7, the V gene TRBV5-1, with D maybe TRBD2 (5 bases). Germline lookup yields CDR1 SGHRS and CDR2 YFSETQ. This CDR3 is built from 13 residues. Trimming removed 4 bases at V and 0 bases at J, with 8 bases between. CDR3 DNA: TGCGCCAGCAGCCCGGACTTCTCCTACGAGCAGTACTTC. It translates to CASSPDFSYEQYF.